This T cell receptor beta chain was recorded in a study of regulatory dendritic cells for organ transplantation. Study-level points and caveats: Memory CD8+ clonal expansion seemed more limited with regulatory than mature dendritic cells. Memory CD8+ T cells were the most oligoclonal; naive cells were highly diverse.

This clone was observed once. No antigen is known for it. The method was immunoSEQ multiplex PCR; TCRdb's version includes in-frame clones alone and lacks a portion of them. The table lists roughly 34,000 clones, around nine tenths of them singletons. This CDR3 has 15 amino acids. J was trimmed by 8 bases and V by 0 bases; bases with no gene match: 6. CDR1 and CDR2 from the germline V gene are MNHEY and SVGAGI. The sample was naive CD4+ T cells from blood. Stated subset: CD45RA+ naive T cells. This TCR came from a human donor in good health. The rearrangement links TRBV6-5 to TRBJ2-1; TRBD2 matches 8 bases. CDR3 bases: TGTGCCAGCAGTTACTCGAATAGCGGGGATGATGAGCAGTTCTTC. Amino acids: CASSYSNSGDDEQFF.